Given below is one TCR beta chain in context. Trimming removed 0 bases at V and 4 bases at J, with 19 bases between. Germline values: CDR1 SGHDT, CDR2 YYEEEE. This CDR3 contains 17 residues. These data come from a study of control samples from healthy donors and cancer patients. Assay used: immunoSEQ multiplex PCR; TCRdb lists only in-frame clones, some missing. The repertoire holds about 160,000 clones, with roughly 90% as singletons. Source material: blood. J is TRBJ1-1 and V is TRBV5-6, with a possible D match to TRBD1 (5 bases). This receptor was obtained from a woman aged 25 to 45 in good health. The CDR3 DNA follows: TGTGCCAGCAGCTTGGTCGGGACGGCTAGCGTGGGCACTGAAGCTTTCTTT. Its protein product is CASSLVGTASVGTEAFF.